A selection of T cell receptor beta chains follows, all from one sample in a study of regulatory T cells in long-lasting Graves disease. TCRdb passed the multiplex PCR reads through MiXCR, listing each CDR3 protein once. The sample lists 300,000 to 400,000 distinct CDR3 sequences; approximately 15% were seen once. This sample also belongs to another study, concerning T cells in Graves' hyperthyroidism and ophthalmopathy.

The specimen comprised peripheral blood mononuclear cells (PBMCs), sampled at new diagnosis, from a patient treated with antithyroid drugs. All receptors come from a man in his forties with Graves disease. Both conserved end residues are part of each CDR3. The D gene is left open where the match is weak. Where a row states a size, it is once, few, many or the class of an expanded clone; other rows omit it.

TRBJ1-2 - few TRBV6-9 TGTGCCAGCAGTTCAGACCGACGGCGTCGTGGCTACACCTTC CASSSDRRRRGYTF
TRBJ2-3 - - TRBV14 TGTACCAGCAGCCTTCTGGGGGGCACAGATACGCAGTATTTT CTSSLLGGTDTQYF
TRBJ2-5 - many TRBV18 TGTGCCAGCTCACCCTCAATATTGGAGACCCAGTACTTC CASSPSILETQYF
TRBJ2-3 - few TRBV4-3 TGCGCCAGCAGCCAAAATCTTGGGGGCCGCACAGATACGCAGTATTTT CASSQNLGGRTDTQYF
TRBJ2-7 - many TRBV4-1 TGCGCCAGCAGCCAAGATTGGAGGTCCGACGAGCAGTACTTC CASSQDWRSDEQYF
TRBJ2-5 TRBD1 few TRBV4-1 TGCGCCAGCAGCCAACGGACAGGCTACGAGACCCAGTACTTC CASSQRTGYETQYF
TRBJ2-3 TRBD1 many TRBV19 TGTGCCAGTAGTATCGGGGACAGGGAGCCCGATACGCAGTATTTT CASSIGDREPDTQYF
TRBJ2-2 - many TRBV9 TGTGCCAGCAGTTTGGCGAACACCGGGGAGCTGTTTTTT CASSLANTGELFF
TRBJ2-7 - many TRBV6-2/TRBV6-3 TGTGCCAGCAGTTACTCGGGGACGAACTACGAGCAGTACTTC CASSYSGTNYEQYF
TRBJ1-1 TRBD1 many TRBV27 TGTGCCAGCAGTTTACAAGGGGGCTATACTGAAGCTTTCTTT CASSLQGGYTEAFF
TRBJ1-3 TRBD1 many TRBV27 TGTGCCAGCAGTGGCGGACAGGGCGCGGGCTTGCTATATTTT CASSGGQGAGLLYF
TRBJ2-7 - - TRBV12-3/TRBV12-4 TGTGCCAGCAGCCTCAAATCGCAGGGGAACTACAATGAGCAGTACTTC CASSLKSQGNYNEQYF
TRBJ2-7 - many TRBV7-2 TGTGCCAGCAGCTTAGAGGGGAACTCCTACGAGCAGTACTTC CASSLEGNSYEQYF
TRBJ2-3 - many TRBV7-2 TGTGCCAGCAGGCCCTCGGCAGATACGCAGTATTTT CASRPSADTQYF
TRBJ2-5 - - TRBV20-1 TGCAGTGCTAGCTCCGGGGATATCAGAGAGACCCAGTACTTC CSASSGDIRETQYF
TRBJ1-1 - many TRBV11-2 TGTGCCAGCAGCTTAGACCCGGTTCCCGGCACTGAAGCTTTCTTT CASSLDPVPGTEAFF
TRBJ1-1 - many TRBV20-1 TGCAGTGCTAGACCCACAGGGATATACACTGAAGCTTTCTTT CSARPTGIYTEAFF
TRBJ1-1 TRBD1 many TRBV9 TGTGCCAGCAGCGTACAGGGGGAGACTGAAGCTTTCTTT CASSVQGETEAFF
TRBJ2-1 - few TRBV18 TGTGCCAGCTCACCATATGTCGGGACAAGCCTCGGCAATGAGCAGTTCTTC CASSPYVGTSLGNEQFF
TRBJ2-7 - many TRBV4-3 TGCGCCAGCAGCCGGGAGGTGGTGGGAAAGGAGGTGCAGTACTTC CASSREVVGKEVQYF
TRBJ2-1 - many TRBV20-1 TGCAGTGCAATCGGGGGAAGCTCCTACAATGAGCAGTTCTTC CSAIGGSSYNEQFF
TRBJ2-3 TRBD2 - TRBV28 TGTGCCAGCACCGGGACTATAACAGATACGCAGTATTTT CASTGTITDTQYF
TRBJ1-4 - many TRBV5-1 TGTGCCAGCAGCTCCTCAGGGGCAACTAATGAAAAACTGTTTTTT CASSSSGATNEKLFF
TRBJ2-1 - - TRBV30 TGTGCCTCGACCACTCGGTACAATGAGCAGTTCTTC CASTTRYNEQFF
TRBJ2-2 TRBD2 - TRBV27 TGTGCCAGCAGTACTAGACTAGCGGTTAACACCGGGGAGCTGTTTTTT CASSTRLAVNTGELFF
TRBJ2-5 - many TRBV3-1 TGTGCCAGCAGCCTTCTCCCAGCGGCACCCCAAGAGACCCAGTACTTC CASSLLPAAPQETQYF
TRBJ1-2 - many TRBV5-1 TGCGCCAGCAGATCTACAGGGCTCAACTATGGCTACACCTTC CASRSTGLNYGYTF
TRBJ1-6 - few TRBV18 TGTGCCAGCTCACCAACGGGGAACGATTCACCCCTCCACTTT CASSPTGNDSPLHF
TRBJ2-1 - many TRBV2 TGTGCCAGCCGTCCCGTAATTTGGGGAAATGAGCAGTTCTTC CASRPVIWGNEQFF
TRBJ2-5 - few TRBV20-1 TGCAGTGCTAGAGAAACATCGCTGGGGGAGACCCAGTACTTC CSARETSLGETQYF
TRBJ1-4 - - TRBV4-3 TGCGCCAGCAGCCAAGAATGGAGGGGCCGAGGTGAAAAACTGTTTTTT CASSQEWRGRGEKLFF
TRBJ1-1 TRBD1 many TRBV6-5 TGTGCCAGCAGTTACCAGGGGGCGTACACTGAAGCTTTCTTT CASSYQGAYTEAFF
TRBJ1-5 TRBD1 - TRBV28 TGTGCCAGCAGAGTTTACCCGGGGGCAGGGGGGAATCAGCCCCAGCATTTT CASRVYPGAGGNQPQHF